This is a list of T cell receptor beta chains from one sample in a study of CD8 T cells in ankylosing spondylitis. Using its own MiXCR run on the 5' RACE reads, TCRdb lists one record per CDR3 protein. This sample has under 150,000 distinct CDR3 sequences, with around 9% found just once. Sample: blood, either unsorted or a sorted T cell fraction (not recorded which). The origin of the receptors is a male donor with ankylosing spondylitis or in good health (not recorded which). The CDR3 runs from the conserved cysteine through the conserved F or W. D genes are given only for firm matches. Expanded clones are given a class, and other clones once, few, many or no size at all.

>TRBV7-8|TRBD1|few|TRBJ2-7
TGTGCCAGCAGGGCGACAGGGTACTCCTACGAGCAGTACTTC
CASRATGYSYEQYF
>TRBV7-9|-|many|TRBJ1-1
TGTGCCAGCAGTACAAACCTGGACAGGAACACTGAAGCTTTCTTT
CASSTNLDRNTEAFF
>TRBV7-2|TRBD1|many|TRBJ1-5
TGTGCCAGCAGCTTTGACAGGGGGATCAATCAGCCCCAGCATTTT
CASSFDRGINQPQHF
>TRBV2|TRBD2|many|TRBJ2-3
TGTGCCAGCAGACTCGGGACTAGCGGGAGCATAGATACGCAGTATTTT
CASRLGTSGSIDTQYF
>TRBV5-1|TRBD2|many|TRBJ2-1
TGCGCCAGCAGCTTGGCAGGACTAGGCAATGAGCAGTTCTTC
CASSLAGLGNEQFF
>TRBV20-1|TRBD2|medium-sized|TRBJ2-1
TGCAGTGCCAAGTCCGGGAGGTCGGCGGATGAGCAGTTCTTC
CSAKSGRSADEQFF
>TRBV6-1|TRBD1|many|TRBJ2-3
TGTGCCAGCAGCGCGGGACAGGGGTCAGATACGCAGTATTTT
CASSAGQGSDTQYF
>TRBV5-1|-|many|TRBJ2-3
TGCGCCAGCAGCTTGCCCGGGGGCGCGGCAGATACGCAGTATTTT
CASSLPGGAADTQYF
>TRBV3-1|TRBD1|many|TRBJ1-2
TGTGCCAGCAGCCAAGCGACAGGGGAGAATGGCTACACCTTC
CASSQATGENGYTF
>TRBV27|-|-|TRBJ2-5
TGTGCCAGCAGTTCAACCCGACAGCGGTACCAAGAGACCCAGTACTTC
CASSSTRQRYQETQYF
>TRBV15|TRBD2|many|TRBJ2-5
TGTGCCACCAGCAGAGGGTGGACTAGCGGGATGGAGGAGACCCAGTACTTC
CATSRGWTSGMEETQYF
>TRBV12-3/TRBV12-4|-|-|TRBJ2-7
TGTGCCAGCAGTCCCCAGGCAGGCGAGCAGTACTTC
CASSPQAGEQYF
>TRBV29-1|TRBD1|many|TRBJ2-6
TGCAGCGTCGCCGGGGACAGGGGTTCTGGGGCCAACGTCCTGACTTTC
CSVAGDRGSGANVLTF
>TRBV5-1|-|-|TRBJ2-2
TGCGCCAGCAGCGCCTCCCAGGGTTCAGGGGACCTCGGGGAGCTGTTTTTT
CASSASQGSGDLGELFF
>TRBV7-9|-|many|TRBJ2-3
TGTGCCAGCACAAGAGGGGGGCCGAGAGATACGCAGTATTTT
CASTRGGPRDTQYF
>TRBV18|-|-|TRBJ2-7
TGTGCCAGCTCACCGGACGTACCTCACGTGCAGTACTTC
CASSPDVPHVQYF
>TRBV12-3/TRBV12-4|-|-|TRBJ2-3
TGTGCCAGCAGCTTGCCTGGGGGATACGGCACAGATACGCAGTATTTT
CASSLPGGYGTDTQYF
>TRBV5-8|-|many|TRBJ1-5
TGTGCCAGCAGCTCTCTAATTGGACCAGATAGGCAGCCCCAGCATTTT
CASSSLIGPDRQPQHF
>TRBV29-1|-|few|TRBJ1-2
TGCAGCGTTGAAGATCGATTTCAGGGCAGGGGTCGTGGCTACACCTTC
CSVEDRFQGRGRGYTF
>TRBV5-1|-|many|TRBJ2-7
TGCGCCAGCAGCTTGAGTGGCTTTGCCTACGAGCAGTACTTC
CASSLSGFAYEQYF